This T cell receptor (beta chain) came from a study of cytomegalovirus exposure and HLA in healthy donors. PCR amplification relied on 60 Vbeta primers (plus 13 Jbeta primers). Generated by immunoSEQ multiplex PCR, the TCRdb table keeps only in-frame clones and is missing some. The data show roughly 110,000 clones, with about 81% seen just once and roughly 2.9% held by the top ten. Germline trimming cut 5 bases from V and 7 bases from J; bases unmatched to any gene: 8. This CDR3 has 15 residues. Germline CDR1 reads SGHNT; CDR2 reads YYREEE (reference sequence). This clone was detected a few times. The specimen sequenced was PBMCs. V and J are TRBV5-4 and TRBJ2-1; 11 positions match TRBD2. The TCR originated in a male donor in good health and CMV-seropositive. CDR3 nucleotides: TGTGCCAGCAGTCTTAGCGGGGGGGCAGTAAATGAGCAGTTCTTC. Residues: CASSLSGGAVNEQFF.